This T cell receptor beta chain is from a study of blood T cell repertoires in COVID-19. The overall study: The United States, Italy and Spain were the sources of the acute and convalescent COVID-19 samples.

Under the authors' procedure: Amplification of reference gene primers was used by the study to estimate nucleated cell counts. Sequencing was performed with immunoSEQ multiplex PCR; in TCRdb, only in-frame clones are kept and a portion is missing. The DNA was the basis for D and trimming; V, J and clone size are from that table. The sample holds some 120,000 clones; approximately 90% are singletons and the top ten take under 2%. This clonotype was sampled from a human donor with active COVID-19. The donor label of this sample is uncertain. Sample: peripheral blood.

The DNA for the CDR3 is TGTGCCAGCAGCTCAAGGGGGGGTCCAGATACGCAGTATTTT. Translating gives CASSSRGGPDTQYF. The V and J genes are TRBV7-2 and TRBJ2-3; D perhaps matches TRBD2 (7 bases). Germline loops: CDR1 SGHTA, CDR2 FQGNSA. The ends were cut back, 4 bases at V and 4 bases at J, with 12 bases in the middle. The CDR3 consists of 14 residues.